The entry below describes one T cell receptor (beta chain). The V end was cut by 2 bases, the J end by 0 bases, with 2 bases between. This CDR3 is built from 13 residues. Germline V CDR1 and CDR2: LGHDT, YNNKEL (reference sequence). The data were obtained in a study of blood T cell repertoires in COVID-19. Study-wide background: Acute and convalescent COVID-19 specimens originated in the United States, Italy and Spain.

Here immunoSEQ multiplex PCR was the method, and the copy in TCRdb shows in-frame clones only, minus some. The data contain about 22,000 clones, 91% of them singletons. The sample comprised peripheral blood. The clonotype originates from a woman in her 70s with active COVID-19. The chain recombines TRBV3-1 (or the pseudogene TRBV3-2) with TRBJ1-3; D call uncertain. The CDR3 DNA follows: TGTGCCAGCAGCCAATACTCTGGAAACACCATATATTTT. Translation: CASSQYSGNTIYF.